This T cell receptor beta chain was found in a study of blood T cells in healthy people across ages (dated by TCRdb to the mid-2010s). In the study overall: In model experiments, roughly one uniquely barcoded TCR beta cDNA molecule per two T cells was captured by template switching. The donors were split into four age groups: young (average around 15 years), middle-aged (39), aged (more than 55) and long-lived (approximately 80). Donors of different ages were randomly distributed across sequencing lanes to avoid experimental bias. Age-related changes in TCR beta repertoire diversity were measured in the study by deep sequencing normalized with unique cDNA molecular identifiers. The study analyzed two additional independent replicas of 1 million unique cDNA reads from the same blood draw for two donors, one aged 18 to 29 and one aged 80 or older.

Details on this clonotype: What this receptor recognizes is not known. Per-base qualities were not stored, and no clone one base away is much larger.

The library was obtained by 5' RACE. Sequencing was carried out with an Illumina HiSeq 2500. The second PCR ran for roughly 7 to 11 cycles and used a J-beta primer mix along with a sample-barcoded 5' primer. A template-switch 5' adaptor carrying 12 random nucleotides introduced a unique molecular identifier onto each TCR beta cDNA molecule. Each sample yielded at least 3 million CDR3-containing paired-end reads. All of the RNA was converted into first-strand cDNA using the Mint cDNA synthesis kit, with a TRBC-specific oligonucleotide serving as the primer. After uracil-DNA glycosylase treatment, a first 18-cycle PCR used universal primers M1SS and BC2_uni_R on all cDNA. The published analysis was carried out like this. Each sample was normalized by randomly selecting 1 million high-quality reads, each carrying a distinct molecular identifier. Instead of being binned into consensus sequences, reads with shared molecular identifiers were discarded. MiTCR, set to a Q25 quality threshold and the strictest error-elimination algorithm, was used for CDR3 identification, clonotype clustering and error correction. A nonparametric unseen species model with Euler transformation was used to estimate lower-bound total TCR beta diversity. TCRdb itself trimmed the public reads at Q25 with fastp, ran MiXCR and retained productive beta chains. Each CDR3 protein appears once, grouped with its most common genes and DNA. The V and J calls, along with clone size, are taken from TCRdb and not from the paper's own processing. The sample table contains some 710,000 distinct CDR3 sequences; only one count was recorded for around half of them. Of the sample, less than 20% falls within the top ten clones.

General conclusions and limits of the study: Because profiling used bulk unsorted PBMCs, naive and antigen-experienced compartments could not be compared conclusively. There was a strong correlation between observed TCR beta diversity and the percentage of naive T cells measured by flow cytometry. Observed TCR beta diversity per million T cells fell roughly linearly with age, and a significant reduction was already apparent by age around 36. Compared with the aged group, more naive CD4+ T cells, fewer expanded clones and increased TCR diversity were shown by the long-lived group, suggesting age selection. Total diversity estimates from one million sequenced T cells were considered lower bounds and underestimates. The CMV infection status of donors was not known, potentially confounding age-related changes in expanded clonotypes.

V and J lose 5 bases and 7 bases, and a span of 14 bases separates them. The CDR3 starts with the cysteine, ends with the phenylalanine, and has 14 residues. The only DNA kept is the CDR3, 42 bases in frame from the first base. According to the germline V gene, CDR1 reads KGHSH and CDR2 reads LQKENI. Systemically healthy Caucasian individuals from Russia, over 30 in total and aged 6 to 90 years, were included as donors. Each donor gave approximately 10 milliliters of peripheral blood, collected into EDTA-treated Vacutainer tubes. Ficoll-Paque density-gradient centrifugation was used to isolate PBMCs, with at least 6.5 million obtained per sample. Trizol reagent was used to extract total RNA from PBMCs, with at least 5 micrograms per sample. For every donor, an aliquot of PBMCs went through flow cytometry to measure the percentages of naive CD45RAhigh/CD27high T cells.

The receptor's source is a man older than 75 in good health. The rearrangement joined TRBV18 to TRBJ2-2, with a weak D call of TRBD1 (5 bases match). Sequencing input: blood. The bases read TGTGCCAGCTCAGCGAGAGACAGTTACGGGGAGCTGTTTTTT. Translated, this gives CASSARDSYGELFF.